What follows describes a single T cell receptor beta chain. What it binds is unknown. This record belongs to a study of metastatic and nonmetastatic thyroid tumors. Study in general: Repertoire comparison spanned blood and tumor or nodule tissue of malignant and benign thyroid patients.

Whole-study findings and limits: Versus benign nodules, malignant thyroid tumors reportedly had significantly higher TCR beta diversity, in blood and tumor.

Authors' data handling: It was from CDR3 differences across clinicopathological groups that a distant-metastasis classifier for papillary thyroid cancer was built. TCRdb ran MiXCR on the PCR reads. The authors' filters were not applied to this entry. The sample shows tens of thousands of clones, approximately 44% of them seen only once. No patient had received any treatment before thyroid surgery. Trimming stripped 3 bases from V and 1 base from J, with 11 bases between. This CDR3 is 14 amino acids long. The V gene's germline CDR1 is SGDLS and CDR2 YYNGEE. The chain employs TRBV9 and TRBJ2-7; the D is unclear. The sequencing input was tumor tissue. The clonotype was recovered from a male donor with papillary thyroid cancer or a benign thyroid nodule (not recorded which). Some clones in this sample may be carry-over from other donors' samples. The CDR3 sequence is CASSARLDSYEQYF. CDR3 sequence (DNA): TGTGCCAGCAGCGCCAGACTGGATTCCTACGAGCAGTACTTC.